Listed here are 9 T cell receptor beta chains from one sample, sequenced in a study of T cells in Graves' hyperthyroidism and ophthalmopathy. It was RNA transcripts that yielded the amplified TCR beta CDR3 regions. Researchers ran a first-round RT-PCR on the TCR CDR3 using the HTBI primer set. TCRdb itself ran the multiplex PCR reads through MiXCR, one entry per CDR3 protein. The sample contains 300,000 to 350,000 distinct CDR3 sequences, roughly 20% of which appear only once. The sequencing input was blood. The receptors here all came from a woman aged 45-59 years with Graves' hyperthyroidism.

The chain couples TRBV24-1 to TRBJ2-5; 7 nucleotides align to TRBD1. The CDR3 totals 14 residues. CDR1 is KGHDR, CDR2 SFDVKD, per germline. V trimming: 3 bases; J trimming: 5 bases; junction bases outside the gene matches: 5. The CDR3 nucleotides read TGTGCCACCAGTGATCCAGGGGGTGGGGAGACCCAGTACTTC. This sequence encodes CATSDPGGGETQYF.

Points on this clonotype: Relative to the germline gene, one junction end is altered; a read error may explain this. The chain joins TRBV12-3 or TRBV12-4 to TRBJ2-2; D remains unclear. CDR3 length: 11 amino acids. Here the CDR3 DNA reads TGTGCCAGCAGTTTGGGTGGGGTGCTGTTTTTT. Its translation is CASSLGGVLFF.

V and J are TRBV4-1 and TRBJ2-4; 9 bases line up with TRBD1. The CDR3 sequence is 13 residues long. Germline trimming cut 4 bases from V and 7 bases from J; bases unmatched to any gene: 2. From germline, CDR1 is MGHRA and CDR2 YSYEKL. The CDR3 nucleotides are TGCGCCAGCAGCCGGGGGACAGGGAACATTCAGTACTTC. Translation gives CASSRGTGNIQYF.

Ten or more counts support this clonotype. A much larger clone sits a single nucleotide away, making a read error possible. This rearrangement joins TRBV6-1 to TRBJ1-5; D not certain. This CDR3 is built from 15 residues. The germline CDR1 and CDR2 sequences are MNHNS and SASEGT. In nucleotides, the CDR3 is TGTGCCAGCAGTGTTGAAACTGGGAGCAATCAGCTCCAGCATTTT. It encodes CASSVETGSNQLQHF.

The CDR3 DNA sequence: TGTGCCGGAACACCGGGGCCGGAGGACAATGAGCAGTTCTTC. Its translation: CAGTPGPEDNEQFF. J is TRBJ2-1 and V is TRBV6-1; TRBD1 or TRBD2 may be the D gene (5 bases each). The ends were cut back, 11 bases at V and 5 bases at J, with 19 bases in the middle. This CDR3 contains 14 residues. Germline CDR1 is MNHNS and CDR2 is SASEGT.

This clonotype was found many times. This chain uses TRBV20-1 with TRBJ2-1; no clear D gene. Germline V lookup: CDR1 DFQATT, CDR2 SNEGSKA (reference sequence). The CDR3 loop spans 12 amino acids. V lost 4 bases and J 10 bases, leaving 14 bases between the germline ends. The CDR3 loop reads CSAKAGVGEQFF. As DNA, the CDR3 is TGCAGTGCTAAGGCTGGGGTTGGGGAGCAGTTCTTC.

The chain carries TRBV11-3 and TRBJ2-5; the match to TRBD2 covers 12 bases. The germline CDR1 and CDR2 sequences are SGHNT and YENEEA. V trimming: 2 bases; J trimming: 2 bases; junction bases outside the gene matches: 6. This CDR3 is 17 amino acids long. The CDR3 DNA follows: TGTGCCAGCAGCTTAAGGACGACTAGCGGGGGTCAAGAGACCCAGTACTTC. It yields the protein CASSLRTTSGGQETQYF.

This clonotype was seen repeatedly, ten times or more. This chain connects TRBV30 to TRBJ2-7, with 10 bases aligning to TRBD2. Germline V lookup: CDR1 GTSNPN, CDR2 SVGIG (reference sequence). Trimming cost V 0 bases and J 0 bases; bases outside gene matches: 5. There are 16 residues in the CDR3. CDR3 sequence: CAWSVGASGGSYEQYF. CDR3 in DNA: TGTGCCTGGAGTGTCGGGGCTAGCGGGGGCTCCTACGAGCAGTACTTC.

This clonotype has only a few counts. The chain links TRBV12-3 or TRBV12-4 to TRBJ1-4; 7 bases align to TRBD1. The CDR3 loop spans 15 amino acids. The V gene end was trimmed by 3 bases and the J gene end by 5 bases; junction bases not matched to a gene: 6. CDR3 loop: CASSFETGRNEKLFF. The CDR3 nucleotides read TGTGCCAGCAGTTTCGAGACAGGGCGGAATGAAAAACTGTTTTTT.